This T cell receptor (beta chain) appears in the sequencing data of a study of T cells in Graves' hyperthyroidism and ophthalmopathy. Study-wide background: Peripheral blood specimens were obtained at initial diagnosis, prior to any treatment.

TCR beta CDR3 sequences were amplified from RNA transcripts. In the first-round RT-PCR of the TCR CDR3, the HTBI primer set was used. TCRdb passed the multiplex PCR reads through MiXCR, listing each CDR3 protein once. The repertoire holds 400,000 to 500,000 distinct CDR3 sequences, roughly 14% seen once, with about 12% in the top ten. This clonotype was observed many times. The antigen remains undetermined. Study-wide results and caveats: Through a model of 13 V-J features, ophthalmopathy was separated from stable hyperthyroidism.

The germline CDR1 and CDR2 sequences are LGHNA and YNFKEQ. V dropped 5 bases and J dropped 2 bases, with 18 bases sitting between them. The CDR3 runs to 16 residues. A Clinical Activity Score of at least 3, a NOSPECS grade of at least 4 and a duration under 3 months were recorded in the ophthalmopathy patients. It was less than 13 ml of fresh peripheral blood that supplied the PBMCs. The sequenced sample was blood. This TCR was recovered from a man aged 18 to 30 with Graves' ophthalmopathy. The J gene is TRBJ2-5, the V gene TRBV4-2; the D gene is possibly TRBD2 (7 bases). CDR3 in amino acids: CASSSQGGGTQETQYF. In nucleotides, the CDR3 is TGTGCCAGCAGCTCGCAGGGAGGGGGAACTCAAGAGACCCAGTACTTC.